This T cell receptor beta chain was captured by sequencing in a study of blood T cell repertoires in COVID-19. Overall study: Whether acute or convalescent, the COVID-19 samples came from the United States, Italy and Spain. Sample material is recorded as cDNA or gDNA derived from T cells, B-cell-depleted T cells, or PBMCs.

Original methodology: Reference gene primer amplification yielded estimated nucleated cell counts. Method: immunoSEQ multiplex PCR; TCRdb's copy keeps in-frame clones and lacks some. That table gives V, J and clone size, and the DNA gave D and trimming. Of some 55,000 clones in the sample, 90% were seen once. Germline CDR1 is SNHLY and CDR2 is FYNNEI. The CDR3 loop spans 14 amino acids. V gave up 5 bases and J gave up 1 base, with 11 bases separating them. The receptor was isolated from a woman between 35 and 50 years old with active COVID-19. The V gene is TRBV2, the J gene TRBJ2-5; D may be TRBD1 (5 bases). The specimen was peripheral blood. CDR3 residues: CASSKTVSQETQYF. CDR3 coding DNA: TGTGCCAGCAGTAAGACAGTTAGCCAAGAGACCCAGTACTTC.